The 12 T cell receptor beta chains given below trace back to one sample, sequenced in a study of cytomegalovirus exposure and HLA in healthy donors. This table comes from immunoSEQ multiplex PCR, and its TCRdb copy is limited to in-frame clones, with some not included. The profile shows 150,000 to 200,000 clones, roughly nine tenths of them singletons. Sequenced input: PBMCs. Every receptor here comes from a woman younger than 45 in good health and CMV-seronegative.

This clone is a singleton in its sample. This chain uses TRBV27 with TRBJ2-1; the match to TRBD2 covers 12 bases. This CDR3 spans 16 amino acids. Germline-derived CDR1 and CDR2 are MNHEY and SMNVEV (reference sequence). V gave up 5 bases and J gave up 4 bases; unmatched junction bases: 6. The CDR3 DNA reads TGTGCCAGCAGTCCTCTAGCGGGAGGGGCATACAATGAGCAGTTCTTC. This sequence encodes CASSPLAGGAYNEQFF.

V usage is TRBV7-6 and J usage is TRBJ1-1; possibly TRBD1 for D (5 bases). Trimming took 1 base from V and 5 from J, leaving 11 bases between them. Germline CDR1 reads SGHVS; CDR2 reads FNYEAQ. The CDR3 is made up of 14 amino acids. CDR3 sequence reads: CASSLDSGGTEAFF. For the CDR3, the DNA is TGTGCCAGCAGCTTAGACAGCGGGGGGACTGAAGCTTTCTTT.

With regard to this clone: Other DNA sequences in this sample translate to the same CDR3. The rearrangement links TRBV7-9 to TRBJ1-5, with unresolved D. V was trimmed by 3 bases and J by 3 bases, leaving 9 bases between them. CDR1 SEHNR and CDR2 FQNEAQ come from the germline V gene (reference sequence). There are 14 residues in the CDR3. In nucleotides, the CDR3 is TGTGCCAGCAGCTTGGACGGTTACAATCAGCCCCAGCATTTT. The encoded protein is CASSLDGYNQPQHF. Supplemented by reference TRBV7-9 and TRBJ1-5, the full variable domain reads DTGVSQNPRHKITKRGQNVTFRCDPISEHNRLYWYRQTLGQGPEFLTYFQNEAQLEKSRLLSDRFSAERPKGSFSTLEIQRTEQGDSAMYLCASSLDGYNQPQHFGDGTRLSIL.

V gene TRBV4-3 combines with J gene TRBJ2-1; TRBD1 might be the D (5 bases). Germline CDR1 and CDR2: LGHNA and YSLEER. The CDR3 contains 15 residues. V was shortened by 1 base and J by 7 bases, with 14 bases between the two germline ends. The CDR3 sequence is CASSQVAGKRNEQFF. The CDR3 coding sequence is TGCGCCAGCAGCCAAGTGGCAGGGAAGAGGAATGAGCAGTTCTTC.

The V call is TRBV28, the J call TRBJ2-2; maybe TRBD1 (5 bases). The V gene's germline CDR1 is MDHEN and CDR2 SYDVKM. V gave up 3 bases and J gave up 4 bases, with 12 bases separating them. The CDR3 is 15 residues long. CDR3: CASSFYQGSTGELFF. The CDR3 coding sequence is TGTGCCAGCAGTTTTTATCAGGGAAGCACCGGGGAGCTGTTTTTT.

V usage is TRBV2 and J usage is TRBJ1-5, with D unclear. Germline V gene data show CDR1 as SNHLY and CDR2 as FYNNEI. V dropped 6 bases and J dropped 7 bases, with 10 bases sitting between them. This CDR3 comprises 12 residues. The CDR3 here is CASRRDGQPQHF. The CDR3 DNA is TGTGCCAGCAGGCGAGATGGGCAGCCCCAGCATTTT. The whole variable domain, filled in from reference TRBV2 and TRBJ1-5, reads EPEVTQTPSHQVTQMGQEVILRCVPISNHLYFYWYRQILGQKVEFLVSFYNNEISEKSEIFDDQFSVERPDGSNFTLKIRSTKLEDSAMYFCASRRDGQPQHFGDGTRLSIL.

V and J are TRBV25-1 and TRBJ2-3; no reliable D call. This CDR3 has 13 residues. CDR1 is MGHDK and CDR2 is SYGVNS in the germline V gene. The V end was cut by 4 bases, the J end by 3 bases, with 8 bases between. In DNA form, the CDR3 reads TGTGCCAGCAGTGGGCAAAGGACAGATACGCAGTATTTT. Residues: CASSGQRTDTQYF.

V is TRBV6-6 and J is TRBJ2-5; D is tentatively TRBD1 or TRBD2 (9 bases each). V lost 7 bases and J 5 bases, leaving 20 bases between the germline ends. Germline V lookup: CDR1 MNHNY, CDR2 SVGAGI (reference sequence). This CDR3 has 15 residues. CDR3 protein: CASTLQGAGGETQYF. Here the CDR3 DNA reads TGTGCCAGCACCCTACAGGGGGCGGGAGGGGAGACCCAGTACTTC.

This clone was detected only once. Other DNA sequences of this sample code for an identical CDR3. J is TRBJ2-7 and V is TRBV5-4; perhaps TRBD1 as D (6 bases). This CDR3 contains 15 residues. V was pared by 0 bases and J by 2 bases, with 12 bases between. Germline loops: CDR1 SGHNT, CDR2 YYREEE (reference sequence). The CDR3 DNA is TGTGCCAGCAGCTTGGCAGGGGTAAGGGCCTACGAGCAGTACTTC. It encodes CASSLAGVRAYEQYF.

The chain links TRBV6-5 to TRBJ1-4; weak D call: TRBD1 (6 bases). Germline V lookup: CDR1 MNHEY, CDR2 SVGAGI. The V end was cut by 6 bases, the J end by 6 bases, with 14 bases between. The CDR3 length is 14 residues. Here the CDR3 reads CASSHWGAHEKLFF. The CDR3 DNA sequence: TGTGCCAGCAGCCACTGGGGGGCTCATGAAAAACTGTTTTTT.

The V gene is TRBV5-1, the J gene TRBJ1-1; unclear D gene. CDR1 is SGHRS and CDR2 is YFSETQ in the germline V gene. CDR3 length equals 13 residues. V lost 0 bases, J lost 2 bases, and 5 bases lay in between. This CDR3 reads CASSLVSNTEAFF. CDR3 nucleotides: TGCGCCAGCAGCTTGGTGAGCAACACTGAAGCTTTCTTT.

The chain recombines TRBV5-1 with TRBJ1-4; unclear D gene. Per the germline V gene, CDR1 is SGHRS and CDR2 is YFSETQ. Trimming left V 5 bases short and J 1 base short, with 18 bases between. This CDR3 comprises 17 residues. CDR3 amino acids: CASSPAPLELTNEKLFF. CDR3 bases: TGCGCCAGCAGTCCCGCCCCACTTGAGCTAACTAATGAAAAACTGTTTTTT.